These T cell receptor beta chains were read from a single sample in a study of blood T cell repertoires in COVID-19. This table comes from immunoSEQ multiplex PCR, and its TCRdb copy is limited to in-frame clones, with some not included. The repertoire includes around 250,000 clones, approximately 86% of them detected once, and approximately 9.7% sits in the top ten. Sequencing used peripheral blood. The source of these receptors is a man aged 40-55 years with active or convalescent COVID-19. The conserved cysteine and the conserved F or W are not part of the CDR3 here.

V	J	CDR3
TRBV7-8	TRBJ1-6	ASSLEGGFMNSPLH
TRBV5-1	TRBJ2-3	ASTRGATDTQY
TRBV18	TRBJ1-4	ASSPSPGQQKANEKLF
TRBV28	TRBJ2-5	ASSFSGGRAGETQY
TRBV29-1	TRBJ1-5	SVTWTGGWDQPQH
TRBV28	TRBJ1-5	ASSLGQGSQPQH
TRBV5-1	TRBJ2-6	ASSLAFSGANVLT
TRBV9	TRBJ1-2	ASTPQDKDYWSLHGYT
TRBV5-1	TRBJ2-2	ASREPGQGGTGELF
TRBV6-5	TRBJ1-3	ASSYGPPGDTIY
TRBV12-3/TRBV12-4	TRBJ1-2	ASSLGTYGYT
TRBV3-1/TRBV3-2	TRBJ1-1	ASSKTGADTEAF
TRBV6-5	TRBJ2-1	ASSYLAGEQF
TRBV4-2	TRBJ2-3	ASSQDGQSTDTQY
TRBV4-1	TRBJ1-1	ASSPVLGLNTEAF